This T cell receptor (beta chain) was sequenced during a study of T-cell memory formation after mild COVID-19 (dated by TCRdb to the early 2020s). For the wider study: Most TCR sequence clusters were specific to one of the two donors. In a couple of donors, T-cell clones that expanded and contracted after mild COVID-19 were tracked by sequencing TCRalpha and TCRbeta repertoires over time. The cohort comprised two young, previously healthy adult volunteers, one female and one male.

Ficoll-Paque density gradient centrifugation was used to isolate PBMCs. Sequenced using an Illumina NovaSeq 6000. TCRalpha and TCRbeta cDNA libraries were constructed by 5'RACE with constant-segment primers, with sample barcodes and unique molecular identifiers being introduced. RNA was extracted from every sample with Trizol reagent. Libraries were amplified in two PCR steps, with a second sample barcode and Illumina TruSeq adapters added in the second step. Sequencing of libraries was performed on an Illumina NovaSeq with 2 x 150 bp paired-end reads. As for the authors' bioinformatics: Reads were demultiplexed and collapsed into UMI-guided consensus sequences with migec v1.2.7. With mixcr v2.1.11, UMI consensuses were aligned to TRA and TRB V and J templates and assembled into clonotypes. A clonotype was counted as expanded or contracted only if both edgeR and NoisET called the change significant, with noise models trained on biological replicates. For edgeR calls, the cutoffs were a false discovery rate-adjusted p below 0.01 and a log2 fold-change threshold of 1. As an exploratory analysis of dynamics, max-normalized trajectories of the 1000 most abundant clonotypes were examined by PCA with hierarchical clustering. Separately sequenced CD4+ and CD8+ repertoires were used to assign the CD4 or CD8 phenotype of responding clones. The public reads were run again by TCRdb, first through fastp at Q25 and then through MiXCR, and only productive beta chains were kept. Rows matching on CDR3 protein sequence are summarized as one entry with the most common DNA and genes. These V and J calls derive from TCRdb rather than the authors' analysis. The sample profile shows about 350,000 distinct CDR3 sequences; roughly 13% of them were found once. The ten top clones hold approximately 21% of the sample.

Notes on this clonotype: The clone's antigen remains unknown. Base-call qualities are not available, and no considerably larger clone is one nucleotide away.

Results and caveats for the whole study, not just this receptor: Only a couple of mild cases were covered in the study, and larger cohorts including severe cases with pre-infection samples were considered necessary. Clones contracting from day 15 to 85 had balanced CD4/CD8 phenotypes, while a second wave expanding from day 15 to 37 was biased towards CD4+. Whether the second-wave clones peaking on day 37 were SARS-CoV-2 specific was not confirmed. Some responding clones were detected in pre-infection memory, suggesting pre-existing cross-reactive memory T cells joined the SARS-CoV-2 response. Contracting CD4+ clones turned up mainly in the CM and EM memory subsets, whereas EMRA was where CD8+ clones were enriched.

In the germline V gene, CDR1 corresponds to MGHRA and CDR2 to YSYEKL. Reading from cysteine to phenylalanine, the CDR3 counts 14 amino acids. CDR3 DNA is the only sequence kept; it has 42 bases, read in frame from the first base. V lost 4 bases and J lost 7 bases, and the count of bases not matched to a germline gene is 6. Sequencing was carried out using PBMCs or a T cell subset sorted from them (not recorded which). The chain was built from TRBV4-1 and TRBJ2-2; 7 of the junction bases match TRBD1. This TCR derives from a man between 18 and 29 years old who had mild COVID-19 (a few samples of this study predate the infection). The sample titles of this study are shuffled in the database, so cell type and time point are left out; the donor was told from shared clones. The sequenced DNA is TGCGCCAGCAGCCCCACGACAGGGATCGGGGAGCTGTTTTTT. It codes for CASSPTTGIGELFF.